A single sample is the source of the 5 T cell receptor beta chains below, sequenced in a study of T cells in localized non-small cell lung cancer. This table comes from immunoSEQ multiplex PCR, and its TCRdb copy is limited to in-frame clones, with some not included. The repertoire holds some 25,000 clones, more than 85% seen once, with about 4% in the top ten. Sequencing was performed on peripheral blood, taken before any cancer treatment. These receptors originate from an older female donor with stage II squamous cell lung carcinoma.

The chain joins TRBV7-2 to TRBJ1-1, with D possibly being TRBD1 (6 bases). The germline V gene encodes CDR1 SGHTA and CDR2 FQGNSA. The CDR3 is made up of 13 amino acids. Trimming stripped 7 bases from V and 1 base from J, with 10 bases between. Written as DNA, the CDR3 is TGTGCCAGCACCCCGGACAGGAACACTGAAGCTTTCTTT. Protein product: CASTPDRNTEAFF.

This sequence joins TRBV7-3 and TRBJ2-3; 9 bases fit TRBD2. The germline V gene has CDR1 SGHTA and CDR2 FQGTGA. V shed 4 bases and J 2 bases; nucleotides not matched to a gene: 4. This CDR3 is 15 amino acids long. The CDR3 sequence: CASSSLAGTTDTQYF. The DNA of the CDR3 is TGTGCCAGCAGCTCCCTAGCGGGAACCACAGATACGCAGTATTTT.

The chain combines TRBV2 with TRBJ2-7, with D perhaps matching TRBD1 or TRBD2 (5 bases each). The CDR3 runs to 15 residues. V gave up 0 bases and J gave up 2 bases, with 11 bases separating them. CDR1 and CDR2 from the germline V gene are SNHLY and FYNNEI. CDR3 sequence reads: CASSEATGPAYEQYF. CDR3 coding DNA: TGTGCCAGCAGTGAAGCGACGGGGCCCGCCTACGAGCAGTACTTC. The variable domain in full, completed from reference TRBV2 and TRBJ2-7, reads EPEVTQTPSHQVTQMGQEVILRCVPISNHLYFYWYRQILGQKVEFLVSFYNNEISEKSEIFDDQFSVERPDGSNFTLKIRSTKLEDSAMYFCASSEATGPAYEQYFGPGTRLTVT.

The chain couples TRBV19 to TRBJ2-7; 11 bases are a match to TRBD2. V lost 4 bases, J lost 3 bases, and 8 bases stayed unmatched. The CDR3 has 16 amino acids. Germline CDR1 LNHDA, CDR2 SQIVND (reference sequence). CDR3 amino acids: CASSNPGLAEDYEQYF. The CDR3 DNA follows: TGTGCCAGTAGTAACCCGGGACTAGCGGAGGACTACGAGCAGTACTTC.

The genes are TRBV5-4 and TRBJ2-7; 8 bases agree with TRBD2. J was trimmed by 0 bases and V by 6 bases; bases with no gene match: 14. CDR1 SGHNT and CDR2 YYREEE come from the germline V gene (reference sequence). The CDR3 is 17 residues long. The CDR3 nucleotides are TGTGCCAGCACCCTTTTCGGGGGGGCAGCAAGCTCCTACGAGCAGTACTTC. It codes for CASTLFGGAASSYEQYF.